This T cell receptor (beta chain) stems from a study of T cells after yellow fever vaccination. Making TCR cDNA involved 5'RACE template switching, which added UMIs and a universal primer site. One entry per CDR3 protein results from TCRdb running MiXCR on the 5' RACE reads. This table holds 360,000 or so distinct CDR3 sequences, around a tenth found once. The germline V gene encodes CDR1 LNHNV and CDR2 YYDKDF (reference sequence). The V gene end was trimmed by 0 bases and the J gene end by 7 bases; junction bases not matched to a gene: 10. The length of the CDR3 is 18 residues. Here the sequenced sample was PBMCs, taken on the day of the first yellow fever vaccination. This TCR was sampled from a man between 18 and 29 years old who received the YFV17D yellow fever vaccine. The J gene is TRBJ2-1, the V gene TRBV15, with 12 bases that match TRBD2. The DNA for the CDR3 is TGTGCCACCAGCAGAGAACGGCCTAGCGGGGGGGCGGGTAATGAGCAGTTCTTC. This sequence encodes CATSRERPSGGAGNEQFF.